A single sample is the source of the 13 T cell receptor beta chains below, sequenced in a study of T cell changes during pregnancy in multiple sclerosis. Using immunoSEQ multiplex PCR, the repertoire was profiled, and TCRdb retains in-frame clones only, with some absent. The sample consists of tens of thousands of clones, approximately 90% of them appearing once. The sample in question was peripheral blood, obtained in the first trimester of pregnancy. These receptors all stem from a female donor in good health, enrolled as a control in a pregnancy study.

The rearrangement joins TRBV27 to TRBJ2-2, with 8 bases fitting TRBD1. Looked up from germline, CDR1 is MNHEY and CDR2 is SMNVEV (reference sequence). V trimming: 1 base; J trimming: 1 base; junction bases outside the gene matches: 14. The CDR3 covers 20 residues. As DNA, the CDR3 is TGTGCCAGCAGTTTATGGGGGGACAGGCGAGCCAAGCTGAACACCGGGGAGCTGTTTTTT. Amino acid sequence: CASSLWGDRRAKLNTGELFF.

The chain carries TRBV27 and TRBJ2-5, with D unclear. Germline CDR1 and CDR2: MNHEY and SMNVEV (reference sequence). The CDR3 length is 17 residues. Trimming took off 3 bases at V and 5 bases at J, with 22 bases between the two ends. The CDR3 region has the DNA TGTGCCAGCAGTTTCTTAGGAGACCTAGTTCGTCGCGAGACCCAGTACTTC. Translated: CASSFLGDLVRRETQYF.

V usage is TRBV19 and J usage is TRBJ1-5; tentative D call: TRBD1 (6 bases). Germline V gene data show CDR1 as LNHDA and CDR2 as SQIVND (reference sequence). V was clipped by 1 base and J by 4 bases, with 11 bases between them. The CDR3 has 15 amino acids. CDR3 coding DNA: TGTGCCAGTAGTATAGCGTCCAGGGGAAATCAGCCCCAGCATTTT. Translating it yields CASSIASRGNQPQHF.

This chain joins TRBV6-1 and TRBJ2-1, with D perhaps matching TRBD2 (6 bases). The V gene lost 4 bases and the J gene lost 0 bases, with 10 bases spanning the gap. The germline CDR1 and CDR2 sequences are MNHNS and SASEGT. The CDR3 consists of 15 residues. Here the CDR3 DNA reads TGTGCCAGCAGTGTAGCGGCAGTCTCCTACAATGAGCAGTTCTTC. Protein product: CASSVAAVSYNEQFF.

This clone was picked up one time. The chain uses TRBV11-3 and TRBJ2-7; 11 nucleotides match TRBD2. The germline V gene has CDR1 SGHNT and CDR2 YENEEA. CDR3 length: 16 residues. J was trimmed by 4 bases and V by 2 bases; bases with no gene match: 7. The CDR3 protein is CASSLTSGSAGYEQYF. As DNA, the CDR3 is TGTGCCAGCAGCTTAACTAGCGGGAGCGCAGGGTACGAGCAGTACTTC.

The rearrangement joins TRBV2 to TRBJ1-5; D not resolved. V dropped 4 bases and J dropped 5 bases, with 6 bases sitting between them. Germline V gene data show CDR1 as SNHLY and CDR2 as FYNNEI. CDR3 length: 12 residues. The CDR3 sequence: CASSGTDQPQHF. The CDR3 nucleotides read TGTGCCAGCAGTGGTACAGATCAGCCCCAGCATTTT.

The chain couples TRBV11-2 to TRBJ2-1; 9 bases line up with TRBD2. The CDR3 length is 14 residues. After removal of 5 bases from V and 6 bases from J, the junction contained 5 bases not matched to a gene. In germline, CDR1 is SGHAT, CDR2 FQNNGV. The CDR3 DNA reads as TGTGCCAGCAGCGTAGCGGGGGTGACCAATGAGCAGTTCTTC. Amino acids: CASSVAGVTNEQFF.

V gene TRBV11-3 combines with J gene TRBJ2-6; D not resolved. Germline CDR1 and CDR2: SGHNT and YENEEA. The V end was cut by 3 bases, the J end by 1 base, with 7 bases between. This CDR3 is 15 amino acids long. The CDR3 DNA reads as TGTGCCAGCAGCTTTTCGGGTTCTGGGGCCAACGTCCTGACTTTC. Amino acids: CASSFSGSGANVLTF.

This clone has just a few counts. The V call is TRBV6-1, the J call TRBJ2-3, with 11 bases identical to TRBD2. The CDR3 has 13 residues. Germline CDR1 MNHNS, CDR2 SASEGT. Unmatched junction bases numbered 0, after V lost 4 bases and J lost 6 bases. Here the CDR3 reads CASSGLAGDTQYF. CDR3 DNA: TGTGCCAGCAGTGGACTAGCGGGGGATACGCAGTATTTT.

This chain uses TRBV2 with TRBJ2-2; TRBD2 aligns across 9 bases. CDR3 length: 14 amino acids. Germline V gives CDR1 SNHLY, CDR2 FYNNEI. J gave up 5 bases and V 8 bases, and 6 bases lay outside the gene matches. CDR3 amino acids: CASDRREGTGELFF. In DNA, the CDR3 is TGTGCCAGCGATCGGCGGGAGGGTACCGGGGAGCTGTTTTTT.

The chain employs TRBV4-1 and TRBJ2-1; D perhaps matches TRBD2 (5 bases). The CDR3 totals 17 residues. Germline V gene lookup returns CDR1 MGHRA and CDR2 YSYEKL. The ends were cut back, 0 bases at V and 2 bases at J, with 14 bases in the middle. CDR3 sequence reads: CASSQDTRTSPYNEQFF. CDR3 nucleotide sequence: TGCGCCAGCAGCCAAGATACGCGGACTTCACCCTACAATGAGCAGTTCTTC.

CDR3: CASSAMAGEETQYF. In nucleotides, the CDR3 is TGTGCCAGCAGCGCGATGGCAGGGGAAGAGACCCAGTACTTC. The chain links TRBV9 to TRBJ2-5, with D possibly TRBD1 on 6 matching bases. Germline V gene sequence: CDR1 SGDLS, CDR2 YYNGEE. The V gene lost 3 bases and the J gene lost 3 bases, with 12 bases spanning the gap. The CDR3 is 14 residues long.

This clone has a single count. The chain uses TRBV5-1 and TRBJ2-7; 7 nucleotides match TRBD1. The CDR3 sequence is 13 residues long. The germline gives CDR1 SGHRS, CDR2 YFSETQ. V was clipped by 0 bases and J by 7 bases; unmatched bases: 4. Here the CDR3 DNA reads TGCGCCAGCAGCTTGGAGGGGGCGAGGGAGCAGTACTTC. Its translation: CASSLEGAREQYF.